This TCR beta chain was recovered during a study of CD8+ T cells in alopecia areata. Treatment denoted: oral pan-JAK inhibitor, 5-10 mg twice daily. Cell sorting on a FACSAria was used to separate CD4+ and CD8+ T cells from the PBMCs. The authors extracted RNA and reverse transcribed it into cDNA as the sequencing template. Repertoires were generated with immunoSEQ multiplex PCR, while TCRdb's copy carries only in-frame clones and drops some. The sample holds about 190,000 clones; roughly 64% are singletons and the top ten take around 4.3%. CDR1 is MNHNY, CDR2 SVGAGI, per germline (reference sequence). V trimming: 9 bases; J trimming: 6 bases; junction bases outside the gene matches: 8. CDR3 length: 13 amino acids.

The gene calls are TRBV6-6 and TRBJ1-5; 7 positions match TRBD1. The TCR was taken from a human donor with alopecia areata. Source: CD4+ T cells sorted from blood, taken at week 4, from a patient treated with tofacitinib. Here the CDR3 reads CASDDRDAQPQHF. DNA of the CDR3: TGTGCCAGTGATGACAGGGATGCTCAGCCCCAGCATTTT.